What follows are 18 T cell receptor beta chains derived from one specimen sequenced in a study of blood T cell repertoires in COVID-19. Only in-frame clones appear in the TCRdb table, and some are missing; sequencing was by immunoSEQ multiplex PCR. This table holds roughly 68,000 clones, approximately 90% found once. Sequenced sample: PBMCs or T cells enriched from blood (not recorded which). Receptors were obtained from a woman between 40 and 55 years old who had recovered from COVID-19.

The chain has TRBV11-2 and TRBJ2-3; the D gene is possibly TRBD1 (5 bases). This CDR3 has 13 residues. V lost 7 bases to trimming and J lost 2 bases, with 10 bases between them. The V gene's germline CDR1 is SGHAT and CDR2 FQNNGV. CDR3 nucleotides: TGTGCCAGCAAGGGGCTGTTCACAGATACGCAGTATTTT. It is translated as CASKGLFTDTQYF. The entire variable domain, with the rest obtained from reference TRBV11-2 and TRBJ2-3, is as follows: EAGVAQSPRYKIIEKRQSVAFWCNPISGHATLYWYQQILGQGPKLLIQFQNNGVVDDSQLPKDRFSAERLKGVDSTLKIQPAKLEDSAVYLCASKGLFTDTQYFGPGTRLTVL.

This sequence joins TRBV11-2 and TRBJ1-5; D not certain. There are 13 residues in the CDR3. Looked up from germline, CDR1 is SGHAT and CDR2 is FQNNGV. With 0 bases removed from V and 5 bases from J, the gap between germline ends came to 5 bases. CDR3 amino acids: CASSLERDQPQHF. CDR3 nucleotide sequence: TGTGCCAGCAGCTTAGAGCGGGATCAGCCCCAGCATTTT. The full variable domain, completed using reference TRBV11-2 and TRBJ1-5, is EAGVAQSPRYKIIEKRQSVAFWCNPISGHATLYWYQQILGQGPKLLIQFQNNGVVDDSQLPKDRFSAERLKGVDSTLKIQPAKLEDSAVYLCASSLERDQPQHFGDGTRLSIL.

As DNA, the CDR3 is TGTGCCACCTTAAGACAGGGTCGAATCGGCACTGAAGCTTTCTTT. Translating it yields CATLRQGRIGTEAFF. The chain uses TRBV6-5 and TRBJ1-1; 7 positions match TRBD1. There are 15 residues in the CDR3. The V gene's germline CDR1 is MNHEY and CDR2 SVGAGI. The V segment lost 10 bases and the J segment 4 bases; nucleotides outside the gene matches: 15.

The chain carries TRBV5-3 and TRBJ1-6, with D possibly TRBD1 on 6 matching bases. TRBV5-3 is labeled an ORF, and its function is uncertain. V dropped 6 bases and J dropped 8 bases, with 21 bases sitting between them. The CDR3 is made up of 16 amino acids. The CDR3 DNA is TGTGCCAGAAAAATGATTGGACAGTGGGTTTATTCACCCCTCCACTTT. As protein: CARKMIGQWVYSPLHF.

J is TRBJ2-7 and V is TRBV28; tentative D call: TRBD2 (6 bases). From germline, CDR1 is MDHEN and CDR2 SYDVKM. The CDR3 covers 13 residues. With 8 bases removed from V and 0 bases from J, the gap between germline ends came to 11 bases. The CDR3 region is CASLGTDSYEQYF. The CDR3, as DNA: TGTGCCAGCCTGGGGACTGACTCCTACGAGCAGTACTTC.

The V and J genes are TRBV5-6 and TRBJ2-7; D is uncertain. Germline V gene data show CDR1 as SGHDT and CDR2 as YYEEEE. The length of the CDR3 is 14 residues. V shed 0 bases and J shed 0 bases, with 7 bases lying between them. Here the CDR3 reads CASSLAGTSYEQYF. For the CDR3, the DNA is TGTGCCAGCAGCTTGGCCGGTACCTCCTACGAGCAGTACTTC.

The chain couples TRBV7-6 to TRBJ2-3, with TRBD2 matching 11 bases. The V gene end was trimmed by 3 bases and the J gene end by 1 base; junction bases not matched to a gene: 9. The CDR3 is 18 residues long. CDR1 and CDR2 (germline): SGHVS, FNYEAQ. The chain's CDR3 is CASSFNRLAGTGTDTQYF. CDR3 sequence (DNA): TGTGCCAGCAGCTTTAACAGACTAGCGGGGACCGGCACAGATACGCAGTATTTT.

The V call is TRBV6-5, the J call TRBJ2-7, with TRBD2 identical over 11 bases. The V segment lost 6 bases and the J segment 0 bases; nucleotides outside the gene matches: 4. The CDR3 consists of 15 residues. Per the germline V gene, CDR1 is MNHEY and CDR2 is SVGAGI. This CDR3 is CASSRTSGGSYEQYF. CDR3 bases: TGTGCCAGCAGCCGAACTAGCGGGGGCTCCTACGAGCAGTACTTC.

V gene TRBV7-6 combines with J gene TRBJ2-2, with TRBD2 identical over 10 bases. V was pared by 5 bases and J by 5 bases, with 14 bases of the junction left unmatched. Germline values: CDR1 SGHVS, CDR2 FNYEAQ. This CDR3 is 18 amino acids long. For the CDR3, the DNA is TGTGCCAGCAGCCTAGGAACTAGCGGGATAGGTACAACCGGGGAGCTGTTTTTT. Protein sequence: CASSLGTSGIGTTGELFF.

The V gene is TRBV15, the J gene TRBJ2-7, with TRBD1 matching 10 bases. The CDR3 contains 15 residues. The V segment lost 3 bases and the J segment 3 bases; nucleotides outside the gene matches: 5. Germline values: CDR1 LNHNV, CDR2 YYDKDF (reference sequence). As DNA, the CDR3 is TGTGCCACCAGCAGGACAGGGGGCGGAAACTACGAGCAGTACTTC. Translated: CATSRTGGGNYEQYF.

Only a few counts were recorded for this clone. V usage is TRBV19 and J usage is TRBJ1-2, with D perhaps matching TRBD1 (5 bases). This CDR3 is built from 15 residues. V lost 3 bases, J lost 4 bases, and 15 bases lay in between. Germline assignment: CDR1 LNHDA and CDR2 SQIVND (reference sequence). CDR3 in DNA: TGTGCCAGTAGTATGGGGCCGGGAGGGGTCTATGGCTACACCTTC. Translated, it gives CASSMGPGGVYGYTF. The complete variable domain, with remaining parts taken from reference TRBV19 and TRBJ1-2, reads DGGITQSPKYLFRKEGQNVTLSCEQNLNHDAMYWYRQDPGQGLRLIYYSQIVNDFQKGDIAEGYSVSREKKESFPLTVTSAQKNPTAFYLCASSMGPGGVYGYTFGSGTRLTVV.

The DNA for the CDR3 is TGTGCCAGCAGCTTGGGGGGAGCTAACTATGGCTACACCTTC. Encoded protein: CASSLGGANYGYTF. The V gene is TRBV5-4, the J gene TRBJ1-2; D is ambiguous. V was shortened by 0 bases and J by 0 bases, with 6 bases between the two germline ends. The germline V gene encodes CDR1 SGHNT and CDR2 YYREEE (reference sequence). This CDR3 is built from 14 residues.

This chain joins TRBV5-1 and TRBJ1-1; 9 bases line up with TRBD1. The CDR3 consists of 15 residues. V shed 4 bases and J 1 base; nucleotides not matched to a gene: 5. Germline lookup yields CDR1 SGHRS and CDR2 YFSETQ. This CDR3 reads CASSPGGQGNTEAFF. The CDR3 coding sequence is TGCGCCAGCAGCCCCGGGGGACAGGGGAACACTGAAGCTTTCTTT.

The rearrangement links TRBV9 to TRBJ1-2, with D perhaps matching TRBD1 (6 bases). The CDR3 is made up of 14 amino acids. Germline CDR1 is SGDLS and CDR2 is YYNGEE. V was shortened by 2 bases and J by 3 bases, with 11 bases between the two germline ends. CDR3 in DNA: TGTGCCAGCAGCGTCGGTAACAGGGACTATGGCTACACCTTC. Protein product: CASSVGNRDYGYTF.

The chain links TRBV2 to TRBJ2-1; D uncertain. Germline V CDR1 and CDR2: SNHLY, FYNNEI. The CDR3 length is 14 residues. V gave up 1 base and J gave up 10 bases, with 14 bases separating them. CDR3 sequence: CASSEGTDLGEQFF. CDR3 DNA sequence: TGTGCCAGCAGTGAAGGTACAGACCTTGGGGAGCAGTTCTTC.

The V gene is TRBV15, the J gene TRBJ1-2, with D maybe TRBD1 (5 bases). Trimming removed 3 bases at V and 8 bases at J, with 22 bases between. Germline loops: CDR1 LNHNV, CDR2 YYDKDF (reference sequence). The CDR3 totals 16 residues. The CDR3 region has the DNA TGTGCCACCAGCAGCGGGTCAGGGCGGGACCCCTGGGGCTACACCTTC. Its protein product is CATSSGSGRDPWGYTF.

V and J are TRBV18 and TRBJ1-1; D is possibly TRBD1 (6 bases). Looked up from germline, CDR1 is KGHSH and CDR2 is LQKENI. The CDR3 has 16 amino acids. The V end was cut by 2 bases, the J end by 0 bases, with 13 bases between. CDR3: CASSPKGELVNTEAFF. CDR3 bases: TGTGCCAGCTCACCAAAGGGGGAACTGGTGAACACTGAAGCTTTCTTT.

The chain employs TRBV4-1 and TRBJ2-5; D may be TRBD1 (5 bases). The length of the CDR3 is 14 residues. From germline, CDR1 is MGHRA and CDR2 YSYEKL. Trimming shortened V by 1 base and J by 5 bases, and 11 bases separated the two germline ends. The CDR3: CASSQGQGFETQYF. CDR3 coding DNA: TGCGCCAGCAGCCAAGGGCAGGGCTTTGAGACCCAGTACTTC.